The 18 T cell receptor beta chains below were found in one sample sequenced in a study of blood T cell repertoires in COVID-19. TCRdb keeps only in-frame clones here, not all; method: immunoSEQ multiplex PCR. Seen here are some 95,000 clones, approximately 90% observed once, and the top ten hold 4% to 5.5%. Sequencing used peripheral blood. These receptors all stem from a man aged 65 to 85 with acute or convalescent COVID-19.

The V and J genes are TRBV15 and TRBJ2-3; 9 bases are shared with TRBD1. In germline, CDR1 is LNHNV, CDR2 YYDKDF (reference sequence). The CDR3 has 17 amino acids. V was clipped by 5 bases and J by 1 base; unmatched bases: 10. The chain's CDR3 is CATSGRDRVFRTDTQYF. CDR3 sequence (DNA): TGTGCCACCAGCGGCCGGGACAGGGTCTTTCGCACAGATACGCAGTATTTT.

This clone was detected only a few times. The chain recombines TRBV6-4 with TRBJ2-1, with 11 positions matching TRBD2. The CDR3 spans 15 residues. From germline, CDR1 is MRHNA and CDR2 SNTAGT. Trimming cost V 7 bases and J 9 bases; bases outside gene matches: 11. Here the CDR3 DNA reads TGTGCCAGCACCCCACTAGCGGGGGTGGTAGGTGAGCAGTTCTTC. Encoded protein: CASTPLAGVVGEQFF.

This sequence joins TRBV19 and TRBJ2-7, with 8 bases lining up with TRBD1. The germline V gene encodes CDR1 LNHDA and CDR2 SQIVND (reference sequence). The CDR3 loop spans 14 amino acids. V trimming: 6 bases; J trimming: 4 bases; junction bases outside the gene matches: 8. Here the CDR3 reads CASSNRDRSYEQYF. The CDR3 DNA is TGTGCCAGTAGCAACCGGGACAGGAGTTACGAGCAGTACTTC.

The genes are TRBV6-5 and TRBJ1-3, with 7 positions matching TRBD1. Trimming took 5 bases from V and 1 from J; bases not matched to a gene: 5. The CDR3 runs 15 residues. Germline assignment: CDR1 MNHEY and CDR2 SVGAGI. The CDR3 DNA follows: TGTGCCAGCAGTCCTCGACAGGGTTCTGGAAACACCATATATTTT. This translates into CASSPRQGSGNTIYF.

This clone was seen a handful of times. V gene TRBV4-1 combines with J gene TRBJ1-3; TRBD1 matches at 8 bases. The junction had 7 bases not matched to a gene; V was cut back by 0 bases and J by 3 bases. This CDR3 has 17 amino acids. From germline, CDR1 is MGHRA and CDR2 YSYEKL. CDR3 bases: TGCGCCAGCAGCCAAGAAAGACAGGGGTCCCATGGAAACACCATATATTTT. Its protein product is CASSQERQGSHGNTIYF.

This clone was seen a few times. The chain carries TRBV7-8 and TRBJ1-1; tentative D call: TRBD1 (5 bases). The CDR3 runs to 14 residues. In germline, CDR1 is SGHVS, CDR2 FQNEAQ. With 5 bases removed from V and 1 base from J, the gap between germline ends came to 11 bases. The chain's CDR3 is CASSRLTANTEAFF. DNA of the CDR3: TGTGCCAGCAGCAGATTGACAGCGAACACTGAAGCTTTCTTT.

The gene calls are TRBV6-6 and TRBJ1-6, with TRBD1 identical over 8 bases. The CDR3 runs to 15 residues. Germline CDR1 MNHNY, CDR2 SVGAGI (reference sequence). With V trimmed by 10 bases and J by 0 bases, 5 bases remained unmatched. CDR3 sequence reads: CATNRGSSYNSPLHF. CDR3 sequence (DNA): TGTGCCACCAACAGGGGGAGCTCCTATAATTCACCCCTCCACTTT.

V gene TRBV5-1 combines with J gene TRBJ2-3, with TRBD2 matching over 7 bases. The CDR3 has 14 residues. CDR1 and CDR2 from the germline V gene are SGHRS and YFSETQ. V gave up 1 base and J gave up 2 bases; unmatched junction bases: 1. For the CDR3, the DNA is TGCGCCAGCAGCTTGAGCGGGGACACAGATACGCAGTATTTT. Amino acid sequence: CASSLSGDTDTQYF. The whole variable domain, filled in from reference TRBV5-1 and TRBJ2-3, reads KAGVTQTPRYLIKTRGQQVTLSCSPISGHRSVSWYQQTPGQGLQFLFEYFSETQRNKGNFPGRFSGRQFSNSRSEMNVSTLELGDSALYLCASSLSGDTDTQYFGPGTRLTVL.

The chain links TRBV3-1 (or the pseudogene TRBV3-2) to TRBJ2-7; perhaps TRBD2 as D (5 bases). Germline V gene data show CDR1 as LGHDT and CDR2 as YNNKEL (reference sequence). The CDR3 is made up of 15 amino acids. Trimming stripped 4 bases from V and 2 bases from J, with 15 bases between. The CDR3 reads CASSLTTDGTYEQYF. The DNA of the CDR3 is TGTGCCAGCAGCCTTACTACGGACGGGACCTACGAGCAGTACTTC.

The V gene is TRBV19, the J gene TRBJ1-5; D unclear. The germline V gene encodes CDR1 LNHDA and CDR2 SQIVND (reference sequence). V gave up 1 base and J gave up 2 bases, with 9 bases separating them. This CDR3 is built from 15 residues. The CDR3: CASSIGVGGNQPQHF. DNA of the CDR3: TGTGCCAGTAGTATAGGAGTGGGCGGCAATCAGCCCCAGCATTTT. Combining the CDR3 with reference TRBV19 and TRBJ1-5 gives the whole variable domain DGGITQSPKYLFRKEGQNVTLSCEQNLNHDAMYWYRQDPGQGLRLIYYSQIVNDFQKGDIAEGYSVSREKKESFPLTVTSAQKNPTAFYLCASSIGVGGNQPQHFGDGTRLSIL.

CDR3 residues: CASRRDTFYEQYV. The CDR3 region has the DNA TGTGCCAGCAGGAGGGACACCTTCTACGAGCAGTACGTC. The chain employs TRBV9 and TRBJ2-7; a weak D match, TRBD1 (6 bases). CDR1 and CDR2 from the germline V gene are SGDLS and YYNGEE. With 5 bases removed from V and 3 bases from J, the gap between germline ends came to 12 bases. This CDR3 is built from 13 residues.

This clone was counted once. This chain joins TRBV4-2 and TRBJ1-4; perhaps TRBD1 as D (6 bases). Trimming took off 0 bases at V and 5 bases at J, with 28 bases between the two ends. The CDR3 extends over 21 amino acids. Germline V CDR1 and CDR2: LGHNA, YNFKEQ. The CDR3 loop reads CASSQESATRGRTAKNEKLFF. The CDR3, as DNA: TGTGCCAGCAGCCAAGAATCCGCTACGCGGGGGCGGACAGCCAAAAATGAAAAACTGTTTTTT.

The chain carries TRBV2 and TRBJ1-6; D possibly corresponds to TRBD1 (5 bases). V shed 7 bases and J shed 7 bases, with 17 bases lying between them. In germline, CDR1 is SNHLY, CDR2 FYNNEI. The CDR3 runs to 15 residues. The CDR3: CASTEEEQANSPLHF. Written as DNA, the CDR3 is TGTGCCAGCACCGAAGAGGAACAGGCGAATTCACCCCTCCACTTT.

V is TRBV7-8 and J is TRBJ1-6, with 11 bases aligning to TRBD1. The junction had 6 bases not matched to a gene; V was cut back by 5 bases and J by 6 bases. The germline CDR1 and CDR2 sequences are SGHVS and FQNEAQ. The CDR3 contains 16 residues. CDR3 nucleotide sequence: TGTGCCAGCAGCACGGGACAGGGGGGACTTAATTCACCCCTCCACTTT. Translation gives CASSTGQGGLNSPLHF.

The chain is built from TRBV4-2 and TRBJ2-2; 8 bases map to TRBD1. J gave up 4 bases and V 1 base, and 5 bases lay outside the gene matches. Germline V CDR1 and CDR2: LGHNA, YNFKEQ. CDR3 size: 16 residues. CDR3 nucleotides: TGTGCCAGCAGCCAAGGCAGGGGGCAGGTCACCGGGGAGCTGTTTTTT. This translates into CASSQGRGQVTGELFF.

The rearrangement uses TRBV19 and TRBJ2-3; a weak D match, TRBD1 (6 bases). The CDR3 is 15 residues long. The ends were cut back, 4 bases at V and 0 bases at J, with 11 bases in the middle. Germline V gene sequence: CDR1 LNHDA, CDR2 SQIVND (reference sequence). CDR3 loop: CASSTGTRSTDTQYF. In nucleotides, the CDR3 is TGTGCCAGTAGTACCGGGACAAGGAGCACAGATACGCAGTATTTT.

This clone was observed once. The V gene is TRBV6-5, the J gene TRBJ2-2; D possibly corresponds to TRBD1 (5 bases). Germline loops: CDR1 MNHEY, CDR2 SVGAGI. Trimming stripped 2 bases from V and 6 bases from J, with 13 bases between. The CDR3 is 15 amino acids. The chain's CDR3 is CASSYPRARAGELFF. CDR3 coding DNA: TGTGCCAGCAGTTACCCCAGGGCGAGAGCCGGGGAGCTGTTTTTT.

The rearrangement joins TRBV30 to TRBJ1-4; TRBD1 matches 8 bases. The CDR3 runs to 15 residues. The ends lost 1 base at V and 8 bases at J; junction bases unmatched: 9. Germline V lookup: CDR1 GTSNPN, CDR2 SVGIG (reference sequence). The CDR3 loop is CAWSARDRFGEKLFF. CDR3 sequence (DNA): TGTGCCTGGAGTGCGCGGGACAGGTTCGGGGAAAAACTGTTTTTT.